This T cell receptor beta chain was recovered during a study of T cell responses to AZD1222 COVID-19 vaccine. Study conclusions and caveats: Reportedly, close to half of spike-specific TCRs are directed against unmutated variant regions.

The V and J ends lost 2 bases and 2 bases respectively, with 12 bases between them. Per germline, CDR1 SEHNR and CDR2 FQNEAQ (reference sequence). The CDR3 length is 15 residues. There are a few counts of this clone. Its antigen is unknown. The table came from immunoSEQ multiplex PCR; TCRdb's copy has only in-frame clones and leaves some out. The table lists about 96,000 clones, nearly 90% of them singletons, with around 1.5% in the top ten. This TCR was recovered from an adult in good health. The material sequenced was peripheral blood, taken on day 0 of AZD1222 vaccination. This sequence joins TRBV7-9 and TRBJ1-2; D gene unclear. The CDR3 sequence is CASSLLSTWNYGYTF. CDR3 bases: TGTGCCAGCAGCTTATTATCAACCTGGAACTATGGCTACACCTTC. The full variable domain, rest sourced from reference TRBV7-9 and TRBJ1-2, is DTGVSQNPRHKITKRGQNVTFRCDPISEHNRLYWYRQTLGQGPEFLTYFQNEAQLEKSRLLSDRFSAERPKGSFSTLEIQRTEQGDSAMYLCASSLLSTWNYGYTFGSGTRLTVV.